This TCR beta chain was captured in a study of CD8 T cells in Susac syndrome. In the study overall: When blood was drawn, the patients with Susac syndrome were therapy-naive, on corticosteroids, or on intravenous immunoglobulin alone.

Diagnostic criteria defined recently for definite or probable disease were met by the Susac syndrome patients. It was negative isolation that provided the CD8+ and CD4+ T cells, whereas TEMRA cells were enriched by FACS. RNA, at about 0.5 to 1 ug, was reverse transcribed with random hexamers. Multiplex PCR with immunoSEQ amplified the TCR beta CDR3 across 54 Vbeta and 13 Jbeta. TCRdb independently ran MiXCR on the immunoSEQ multiplex PCR reads; one entry per CDR3 protein. The table shows approximately 180,000 distinct CDR3 sequences, with roughly 90% occurring only once. V shed 7 bases, J shed 7 bases, and the junction held 7 bases outside the gene matches. Germline-derived CDR1 and CDR2 are SNHLY and FYNNEI. The CDR3 is 15 amino acids.

Sequenced sample: CD4+ T cells from PBMCs. The receptor was isolated from a human donor with Susac syndrome. The chain joins TRBV2 to TRBJ2-1; the match to TRBD2 covers 13 bases. CDR3 nucleotides: TGTGCCAGCACCAGGACTAGCGGGAGTTTAAATGAGCAGTTCTTC. This translates into CASTRTSGSLNEQFF.